A single sample gave rise to the 13 T cell receptor beta chains below, sequenced in a study of blood T cell repertoires in COVID-19. The table came from immunoSEQ multiplex PCR; TCRdb's copy has only in-frame clones and leaves some out. The sample lists about 110,000 clones, roughly 88% occurring once. Sample: peripheral blood. The receptors shown here come from a woman in her sixties or seventies who had recovered from COVID-19.

The V gene is TRBV14, the J gene TRBJ2-5; no reliable D call. V lost 1 base and J 7 bases, leaving 13 bases between the germline ends. This CDR3 region has 14 residues. Germline-derived CDR1 and CDR2 are SGHDN and FVKESK. Written as DNA, the CDR3 is TGTGCCAGCAGCCAAGCGGGTGGTGGTGGGACCCAGTACTTC. This sequence encodes CASSQAGGGGTQYF.

The rearrangement links TRBV24-1 to TRBJ1-2, with D unresolved. V lost 1 base and J 8 bases, leaving 7 bases between the germline ends. Germline assignment: CDR1 KGHDR and CDR2 SFDVKD. This CDR3 has 12 residues. The CDR3 DNA reads as TGTGCCACCAGTGATTTTCGGGGAGGCTACACCTTC. Encoded protein: CATSDFRGGYTF.

This sequence joins TRBV7-8 and TRBJ2-2, with 8 bases identical to TRBD1. The CDR3 loop spans 13 amino acids. V was pared by 10 bases and J by 4 bases, with 5 bases of the junction left unmatched. Germline-derived CDR1 and CDR2 are SGHVS and FQNEAQ. Here the CDR3 DNA reads TGTGCCACCAGGACAGGGCGCACCGGGGAGCTGTTTTTT. It specifies CATRTGRTGELFF.

This clone was seen a handful of times. The chain carries TRBV2 and TRBJ2-1; weak D call: TRBD2 (6 bases). This CDR3 is built from 14 residues. V was cut by 6 bases and J by 2 bases, with 11 bases left in between. In germline, CDR1 is SNHLY, CDR2 FYNNEI. The CDR3 DNA follows: TGTGCCAGCAGCGACCCGGGGGCCTACAATGAGCAGTTCTTC. Protein: CASSDPGAYNEQFF.

This rearrangement joins TRBV19 to TRBJ1-2, with D possibly being TRBD1 (5 bases). The CDR3 is made up of 14 amino acids. V gave up 10 bases and J gave up 0 bases, with 15 bases separating them. CDR1 is LNHDA, CDR2 SQIVND, per germline (reference sequence). CDR3 DNA sequence: TGTGCCACCCAAAACCCAGGGACTAACTATGGCTACACCTTC. Translated: CATQNPGTNYGYTF.

The rearrangement uses TRBV12-3 or TRBV12-4 and TRBJ1-5, with 7 bases lining up with TRBD1. This CDR3 contains 13 residues. The junction had 5 bases not matched to a gene; V was cut back by 6 bases and J by 6 bases. The CDR3 loop is CASSQGGRQPQHF. In DNA, the CDR3 is TGTGCCAGCAGCCAAGGGGGCCGTCAGCCCCAGCATTTT.

This chain joins TRBV6-5 and TRBJ2-1; 8 bases line up with TRBD1. CDR3 length equals 14 residues. Germline assignment: CDR1 MNHEY and CDR2 SVGAGI. The ends lost 2 bases at V and 5 bases at J; junction bases unmatched: 2. For the CDR3, the DNA is TGTGCCAGCAGTTACACAGGGGGGAACAATGAGCAGTTCTTC. Its translation: CASSYTGGNNEQFF.

The V call is TRBV5-5, the J call TRBJ2-2, with TRBD2 matching over 9 bases. The CDR3 consists of 14 residues. The V and J ends lost 2 bases and 9 bases, in that order; junction bases with no gene match: 5. Looked up from germline, CDR1 is SGHKS and CDR2 is YYEKEE (reference sequence). The CDR3 region has the DNA TGTGCCAGCAGCTTAAGGCGGGAGGGCCGGGAGCTGTTTTTT. Translation gives CASSLRREGRELFF.

The chain recombines TRBV7-8 with TRBJ1-2, with D tentatively TRBD1 (6 bases). Trimming left V 1 base short and J 0 bases short, with 9 bases between. The CDR3 is 15 amino acids. CDR1 SGHVS and CDR2 FQNEAQ come from the germline V gene. The CDR3 bases are TGTGCCAGCAGCTTAGGAGGGGGACCTAACTATGGCTACACCTTC. Its protein is CASSLGGGPNYGYTF.

This clone came up once. The V gene is TRBV7-9, the J gene TRBJ2-1; TRBD1 agrees at 7 bases. J lost 5 bases, V lost 5 bases, and 6 bases had no gene match. Germline V CDR1 and CDR2: SEHNR, FQNEAQ (reference sequence). The CDR3 is made up of 14 amino acids. The CDR3 DNA reads as TGTGCCAGCAGCCCCCGGGACAGACACAATGAGCAGTTCTTC. It is translated as CASSPRDRHNEQFF.

J is TRBJ1-2 and V is TRBV12-3 or TRBV12-4, with 8 bases lining up with TRBD1. The CDR3 runs 13 residues. V shed 6 bases, J shed 2 bases, and the junction held 2 bases outside the gene matches. Here the CDR3 DNA reads TGTGCCAGCAGAAGGACAGGGAACTATGGCTACACCTTC. This encodes CASRRTGNYGYTF.

This rearrangement joins TRBV19 to TRBJ1-2, with D tentatively TRBD1 (5 bases). Trimming took off 5 bases at V and 6 bases at J, with 16 bases between the two ends. The CDR3 is made up of 14 amino acids. From germline, CDR1 is LNHDA and CDR2 SQIVND (reference sequence). The CDR3 coding sequence is TGTGCCAGTAGTGAGCGCGACAGCGTTAATGGCTACACCTTC. It encodes CASSERDSVNGYTF.

The CDR3 DNA reads as TGTGCCAGCAGCACCCGGGACTCCTATAATTCACCCCTCCACTTT. Protein product: CASSTRDSYNSPLHF. The rearrangement links TRBV7-9 to TRBJ1-6; D uncertain. Germline V gene data show CDR1 as SEHNR and CDR2 as FQNEAQ (reference sequence). Trimming removed 5 bases from V and 0 bases from J, with 8 bases in between. This CDR3 comprises 15 residues. Full variable domain (rest looked up from reference TRBV7-9 and TRBJ1-6): DTGVSQNPRHKITKRGQNVTFRCDPISEHNRLYWYRQTLGQGPEFLTYFQNEAQLEKSRLLSDRFSAERPKGSFSTLEIQRTEQGDSAMYLCASSTRDSYNSPLHFGNGTRLTVT.